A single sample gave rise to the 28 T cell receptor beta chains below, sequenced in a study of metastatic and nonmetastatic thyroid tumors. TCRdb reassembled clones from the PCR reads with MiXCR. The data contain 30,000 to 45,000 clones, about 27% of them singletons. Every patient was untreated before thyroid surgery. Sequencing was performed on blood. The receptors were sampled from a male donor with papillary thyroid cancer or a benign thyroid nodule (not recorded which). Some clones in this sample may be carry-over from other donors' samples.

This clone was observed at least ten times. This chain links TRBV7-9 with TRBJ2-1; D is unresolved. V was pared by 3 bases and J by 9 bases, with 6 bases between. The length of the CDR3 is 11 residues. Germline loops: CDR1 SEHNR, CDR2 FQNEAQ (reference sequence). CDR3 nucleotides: TGTGCCAGCAGCTTCCTAGGTGAGCAGTTCTTC. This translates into CASSFLGEQFF.

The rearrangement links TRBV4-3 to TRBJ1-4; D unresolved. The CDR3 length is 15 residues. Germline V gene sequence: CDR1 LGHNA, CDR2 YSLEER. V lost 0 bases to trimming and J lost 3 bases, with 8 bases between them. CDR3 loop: CASSQDGDSNEKLFF. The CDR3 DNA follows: TGCGCCAGCAGCCAAGATGGGGATTCTAATGAAAAACTGTTTTTT.

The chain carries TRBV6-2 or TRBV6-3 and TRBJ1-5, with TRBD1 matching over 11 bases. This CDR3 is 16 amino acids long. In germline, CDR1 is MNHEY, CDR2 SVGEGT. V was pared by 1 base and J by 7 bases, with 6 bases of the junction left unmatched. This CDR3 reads CASSYYTGTGGQPQHF. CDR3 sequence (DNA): TGTGCCAGCAGTTACTACACCGGGACAGGGGGACAGCCCCAGCATTTT.

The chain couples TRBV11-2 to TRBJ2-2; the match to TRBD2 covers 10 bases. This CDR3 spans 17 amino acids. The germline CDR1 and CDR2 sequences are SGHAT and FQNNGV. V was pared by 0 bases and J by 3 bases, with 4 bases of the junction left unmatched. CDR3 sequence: CASSLELAGRHTGELFF. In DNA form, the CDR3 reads TGTGCCAGCAGCTTAGAACTAGCGGGAAGGCACACCGGGGAGCTGTTTTTT.

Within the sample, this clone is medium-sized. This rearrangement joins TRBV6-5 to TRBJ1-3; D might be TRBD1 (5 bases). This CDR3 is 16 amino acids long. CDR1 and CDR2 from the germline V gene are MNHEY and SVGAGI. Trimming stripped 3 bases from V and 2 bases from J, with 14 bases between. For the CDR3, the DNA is TGTGCCAGCAGTTATAGGTCAGGGATCGCTGGAAACACCATATATTTT. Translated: CASSYRSGIAGNTIYF.

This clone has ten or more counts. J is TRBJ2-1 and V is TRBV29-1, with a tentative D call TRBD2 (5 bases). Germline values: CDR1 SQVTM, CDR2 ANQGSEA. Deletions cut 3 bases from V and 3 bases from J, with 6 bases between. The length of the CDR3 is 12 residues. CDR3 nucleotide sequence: TGCAGCGTTGAGACTAACTACAATGAGCAGTTCTTC. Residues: CSVETNYNEQFF.

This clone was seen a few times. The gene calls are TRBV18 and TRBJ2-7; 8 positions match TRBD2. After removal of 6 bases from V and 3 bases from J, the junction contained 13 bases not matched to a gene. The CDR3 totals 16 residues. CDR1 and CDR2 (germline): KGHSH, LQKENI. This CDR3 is CASSPGAGSGGYEQYF. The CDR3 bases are TGTGCCAGCTCTCCAGGGGCTGGGAGCGGGGGCTACGAGCAGTACTTC. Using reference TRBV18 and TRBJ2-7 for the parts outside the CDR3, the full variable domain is NAGVMQNPRHLVRRRGQEARLRCSPMKGHSHVYWYRQLPEEGLKFMVYLQKENIIDESGMPKERFSAEFPKEGPSILRIQQVVRGDSAAYFCASSPGAGSGGYEQYFGPGTRLTVT.

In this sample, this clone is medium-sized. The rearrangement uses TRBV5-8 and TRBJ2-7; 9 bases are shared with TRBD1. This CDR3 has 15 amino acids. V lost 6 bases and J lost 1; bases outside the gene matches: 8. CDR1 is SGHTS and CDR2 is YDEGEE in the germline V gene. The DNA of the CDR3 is TGTGCCAGCAACCCCACCGGGACAGGGTCCTACGAGCAGTACTTC. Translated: CASNPTGTGSYEQYF.

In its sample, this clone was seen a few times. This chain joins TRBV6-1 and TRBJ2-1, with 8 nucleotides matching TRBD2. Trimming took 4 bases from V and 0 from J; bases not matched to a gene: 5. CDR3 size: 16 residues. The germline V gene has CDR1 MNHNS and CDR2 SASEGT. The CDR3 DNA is TGTGCCAGCAGTGCTATAGCGGGGAGCTCCTACAATGAGCAGTTCTTC. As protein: CASSAIAGSSYNEQFF.

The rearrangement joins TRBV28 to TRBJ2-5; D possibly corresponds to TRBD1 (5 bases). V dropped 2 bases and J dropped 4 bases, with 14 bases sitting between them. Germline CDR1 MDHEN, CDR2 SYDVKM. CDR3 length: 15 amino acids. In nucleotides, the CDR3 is TGTGCCAGCAGTTTAACAGGCTACAACACAGAGACCCAGTACTTC. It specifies CASSLTGYNTETQYF.

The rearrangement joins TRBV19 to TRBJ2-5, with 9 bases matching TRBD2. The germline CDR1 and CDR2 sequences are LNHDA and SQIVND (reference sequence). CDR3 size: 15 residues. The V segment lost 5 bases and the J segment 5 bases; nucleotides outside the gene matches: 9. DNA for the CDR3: TGTGCCAGTAGTGTAGCGGGAGCCTTTAGGGAGACCCAGTACTTC. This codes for CASSVAGAFRETQYF.

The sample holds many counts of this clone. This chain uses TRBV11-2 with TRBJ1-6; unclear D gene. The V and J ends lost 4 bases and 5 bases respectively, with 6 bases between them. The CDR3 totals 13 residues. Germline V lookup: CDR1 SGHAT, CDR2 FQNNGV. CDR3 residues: CASSSVDNSPLHF. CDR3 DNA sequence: TGTGCCAGCAGCTCAGTAGATAATTCACCCCTCCACTTT.

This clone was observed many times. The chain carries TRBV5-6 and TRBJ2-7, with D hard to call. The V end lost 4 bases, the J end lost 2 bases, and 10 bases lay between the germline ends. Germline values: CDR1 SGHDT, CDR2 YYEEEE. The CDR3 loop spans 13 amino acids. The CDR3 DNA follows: TGTGCCAGCAGCGGGGTAAAAACCTACGAGCAGTACTTC. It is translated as CASSGVKTYEQYF.

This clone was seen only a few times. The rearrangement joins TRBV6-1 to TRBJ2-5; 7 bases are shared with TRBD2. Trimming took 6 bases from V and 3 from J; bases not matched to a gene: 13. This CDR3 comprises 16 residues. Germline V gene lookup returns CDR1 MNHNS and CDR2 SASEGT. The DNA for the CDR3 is TGTGCCAGCAGGGAAAGGTGGACTAGGATTGAAGAGACCCAGTACTTC. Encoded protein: CASRERWTRIEETQYF.

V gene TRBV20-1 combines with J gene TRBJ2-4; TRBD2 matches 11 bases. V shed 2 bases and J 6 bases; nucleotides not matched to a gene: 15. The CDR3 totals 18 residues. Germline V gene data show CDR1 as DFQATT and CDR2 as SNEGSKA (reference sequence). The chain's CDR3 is CSARPEGLAGGKRNIQYF. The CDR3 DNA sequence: TGCAGTGCTAGACCAGAAGGGCTAGCGGGAGGAAAGAGAAACATTCAGTACTTC.

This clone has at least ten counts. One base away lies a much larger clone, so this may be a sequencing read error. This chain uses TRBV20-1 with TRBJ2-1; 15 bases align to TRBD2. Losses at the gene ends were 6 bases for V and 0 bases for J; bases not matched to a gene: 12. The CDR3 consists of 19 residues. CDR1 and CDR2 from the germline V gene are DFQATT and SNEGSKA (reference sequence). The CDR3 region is CSAGPGLAGGYGSYNEQFF. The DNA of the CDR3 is TGCAGTGCAGGGCCGGGACTAGCGGGAGGTTATGGCTCCTACAATGAGCAGTTCTTC.

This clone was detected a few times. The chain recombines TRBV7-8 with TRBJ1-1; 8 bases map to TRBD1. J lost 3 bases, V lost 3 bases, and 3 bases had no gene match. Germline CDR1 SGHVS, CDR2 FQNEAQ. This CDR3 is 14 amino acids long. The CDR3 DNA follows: TGTGCCAGCAGCTTCTACAGGGGGGACACTGAAGCTTTCTTT. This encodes CASSFYRGDTEAFF.

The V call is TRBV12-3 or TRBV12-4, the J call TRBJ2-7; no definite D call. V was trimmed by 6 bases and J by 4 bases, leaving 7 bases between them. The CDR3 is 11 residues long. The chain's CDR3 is CASSTGYEQYF. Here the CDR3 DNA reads TGTGCCAGCAGCACCGGTTACGAGCAGTACTTC.

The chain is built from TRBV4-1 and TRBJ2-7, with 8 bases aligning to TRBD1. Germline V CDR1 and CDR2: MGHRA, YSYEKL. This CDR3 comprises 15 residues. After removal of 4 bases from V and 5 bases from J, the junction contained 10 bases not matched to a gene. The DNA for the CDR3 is TGCGCCAGCAGCCCCGTCGGACAGGGCGGGCACGAGCAGTACTTC. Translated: CASSPVGQGGHEQYF.

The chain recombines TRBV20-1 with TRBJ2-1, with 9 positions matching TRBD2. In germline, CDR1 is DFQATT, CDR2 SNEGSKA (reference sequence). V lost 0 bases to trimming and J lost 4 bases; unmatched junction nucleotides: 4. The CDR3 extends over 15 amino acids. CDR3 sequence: CSARDPLAGYNEQFF. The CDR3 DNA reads TGCAGTGCTAGAGACCCTCTAGCGGGATACAATGAGCAGTTCTTC.

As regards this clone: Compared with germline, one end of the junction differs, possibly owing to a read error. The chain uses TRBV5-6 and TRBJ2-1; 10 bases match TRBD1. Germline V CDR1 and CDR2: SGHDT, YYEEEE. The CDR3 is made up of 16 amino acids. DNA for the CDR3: TGTGCCAGCAGCTTTGAAGGGACAGGGGCCTTCAATGAGCAGTGCTTC. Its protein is CASSFEGTGAFNEQCF.

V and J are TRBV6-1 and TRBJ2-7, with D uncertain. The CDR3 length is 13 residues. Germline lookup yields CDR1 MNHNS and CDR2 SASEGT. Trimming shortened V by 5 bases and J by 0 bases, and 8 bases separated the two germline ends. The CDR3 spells CASSKSVSYEQYF. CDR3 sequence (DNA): TGTGCCAGCAGTAAATCAGTCTCCTACGAGCAGTACTTC.

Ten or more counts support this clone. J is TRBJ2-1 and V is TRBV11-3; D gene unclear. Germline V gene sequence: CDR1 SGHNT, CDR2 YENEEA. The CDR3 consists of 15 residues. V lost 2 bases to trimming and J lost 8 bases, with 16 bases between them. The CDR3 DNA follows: TGTGCCAGCAGCTTAAGTGACTCCGCGAAAGATGAGCAGTTCTTC. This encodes CASSLSDSAKDEQFF.

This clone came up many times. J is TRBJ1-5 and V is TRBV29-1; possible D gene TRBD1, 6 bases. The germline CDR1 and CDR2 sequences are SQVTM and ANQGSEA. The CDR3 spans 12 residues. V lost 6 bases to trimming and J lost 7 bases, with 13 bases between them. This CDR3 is CSVGARDQPQHF. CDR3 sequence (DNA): TGCAGCGTGGGGGCGCGAGACCAGCCCCAGCATTTT.

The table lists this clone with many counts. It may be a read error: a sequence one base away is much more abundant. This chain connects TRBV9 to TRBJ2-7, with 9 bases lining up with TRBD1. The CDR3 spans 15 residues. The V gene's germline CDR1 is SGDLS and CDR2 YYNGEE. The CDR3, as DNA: TGTGCCAGCAGCGTAGGGGGACAGGGAACCTACGAGCAGTGCTTC. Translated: CASSVGGQGTYEQCF. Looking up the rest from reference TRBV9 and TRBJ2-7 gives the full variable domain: DSGVTQTPKHLITATGQRVTLRCSPRSGDLSVYWYQQSLDQGLQFLIQYYNGEERAKGNILERFSAQQFPDLHSELNLSSLELGDSALYFCASSVGGQGTYEQCFGPGTRLTVT.

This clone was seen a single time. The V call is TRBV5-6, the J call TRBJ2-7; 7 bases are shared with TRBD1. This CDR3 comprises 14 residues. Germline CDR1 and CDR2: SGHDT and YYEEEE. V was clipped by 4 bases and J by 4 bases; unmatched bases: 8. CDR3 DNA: TGTGCCAGCAGCGTACAGGGGCCGGGTTACGAGCAGTACTTC. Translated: CASSVQGPGYEQYF.

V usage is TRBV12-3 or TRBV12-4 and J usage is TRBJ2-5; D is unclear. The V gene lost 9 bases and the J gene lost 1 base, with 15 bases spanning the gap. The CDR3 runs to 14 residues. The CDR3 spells CASTSRSTQETQYF. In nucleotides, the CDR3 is TGTGCCAGTACGTCTCGGAGTACCCAAGAGACCCAGTACTTC.

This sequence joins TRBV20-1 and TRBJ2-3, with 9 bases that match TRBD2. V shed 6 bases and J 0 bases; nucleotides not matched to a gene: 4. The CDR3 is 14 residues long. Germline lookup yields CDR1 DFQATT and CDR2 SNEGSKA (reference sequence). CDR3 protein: CSAGLASSTDTQYF. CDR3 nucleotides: TGCAGTGCCGGACTAGCGTCTAGCACAGATACGCAGTATTTT.